The 30 T cell receptor beta chains in this list originate from one sample, sequenced in a study of cytomegalovirus exposure and HLA in healthy donors. Assay: immunoSEQ multiplex PCR; the TCRdb copy retains only in-frame clones and omits some. The sample includes around 70,000 clones, approximately 95% of them seen just once. Material for sequencing was PBMCs. Every receptor here comes from a man between 18 and 29 years old in good health and CMV-seronegative.

The sample holds one count of this clone. The chain employs TRBV29-1 and TRBJ1-2, with D uncertain. CDR1 is SQVTM, CDR2 ANQGSEA, per germline. V gave up 4 bases and J gave up 8 bases, with 17 bases separating them. CDR3 length: 13 amino acids. The CDR3 bases are TGCAGCGTTGCGACCTTTGGGCAGTCGGGCTACACCTTC. It encodes CSVATFGQSGYTF.

The J gene is TRBJ1-1, the V gene TRBV7-8; the D gene is possibly TRBD1 (5 bases). CDR1 and CDR2 from the germline V gene are SGHVS and FQNEAQ. The CDR3 consists of 15 residues. The V gene lost 4 bases and the J gene lost 1 base, with 13 bases spanning the gap. CDR3: CASSSTGHQNTEAFF. CDR3 DNA sequence: TGTGCCAGCAGCTCTACAGGACATCAGAACACTGAAGCTTTCTTT.

V and J are TRBV19 and TRBJ1-4, with 9 positions matching TRBD1. This CDR3 is built from 15 residues. Per germline, CDR1 LNHDA and CDR2 SQIVND (reference sequence). V lost 4 bases, J lost 8 bases, and 8 bases stayed unmatched. CDR3 residues: CASSTSTGGREKLFF. In DNA form, the CDR3 reads TGTGCCAGTAGTACGTCGACAGGGGGGCGAGAAAAACTGTTTTTT.

This chain links TRBV30 with TRBJ1-2; 9 bases are shared with TRBD1. CDR1 and CDR2 (germline): GTSNPN, SVGIG (reference sequence). J was trimmed by 7 bases and V by 3 bases; bases with no gene match: 9. The CDR3 has 14 residues. CDR3 amino acids: CAWRARQGVGGYTF. CDR3 coding DNA: TGTGCCTGGAGAGCTAGACAGGGGGTGGGTGGCTACACCTTC.

The chain links TRBV7-8 to TRBJ2-7, with 10 positions matching TRBD1. Germline CDR1 reads SGHVS; CDR2 reads FQNEAQ. The length of the CDR3 is 13 residues. The V gene end was trimmed by 5 bases and the J gene end by 4 bases; junction bases not matched to a gene: 2. CDR3 in DNA: TGTGCCAGCAGCATGGGACAGGGGTACGAGCAGTACTTC. This gives the protein CASSMGQGYEQYF.

The chain is built from TRBV4-2 and TRBJ1-1; 10 bases are a match to TRBD1. The CDR3 covers 14 residues. CDR1 is LGHNA and CDR2 is YNFKEQ in the germline V gene. V gave up 3 bases and J gave up 4 bases; unmatched junction bases: 2. CDR3 bases: TGTGCCAGCAGCCAGGGACAGGGGCTCACTGAAGCTTTCTTT. Translation: CASSQGQGLTEAFF.

The chain combines TRBV2 with TRBJ2-2, with D perhaps matching TRBD2 (7 bases). Germline V gives CDR1 SNHLY, CDR2 FYNNEI. V was cut by 7 bases and J by 1 base, with 13 bases left in between. The CDR3 consists of 15 residues. The DNA for the CDR3 is TGTGCCAGCAACCGAGGGGGGGGGAACACCGGGGAGCTGTTTTTT. Amino acid sequence: CASNRGGGNTGELFF.

This chain connects TRBV5-1 to TRBJ2-5, with TRBD1 identical over 9 bases. The CDR3 spans 17 residues. From germline, CDR1 is SGHRS and CDR2 YFSETQ. V was clipped by 1 base and J by 3 bases; unmatched bases: 10. The CDR3 region has the DNA TGCGCCAGCAGCTTGCGGCTTCCGGACAGGGGAGAAGAGACCCAGTACTTC. This encodes CASSLRLPDRGEETQYF.

V is TRBV11-2 and J is TRBJ2-7; D is possibly TRBD1 (7 bases). Trimming stripped 5 bases from V and 5 bases from J, with 16 bases between. Germline-derived CDR1 and CDR2 are SGHAT and FQNNGV. The CDR3 is made up of 14 amino acids. The chain's CDR3 is CASSPMEGANEQYF. CDR3 coding DNA: TGTGCCAGCAGCCCTATGGAGGGGGCTAACGAGCAGTACTTC.

In this sample, this clone turned up once. This chain connects TRBV5-4 to TRBJ1-2; D may be TRBD1 (6 bases). The germline V gene encodes CDR1 SGHNT and CDR2 YYREEE (reference sequence). The CDR3 loop spans 14 amino acids. V shed 5 bases and J shed 6 bases, with 17 bases lying between them. This chain's CDR3 is CASRPAGVEDGYTF. DNA for the CDR3: TGTGCCAGCAGGCCAGCAGGGGTAGAAGATGGCTACACCTTC.

The chain is built from TRBV9 and TRBJ2-3, with 10 positions matching TRBD2. Germline values: CDR1 SGDLS, CDR2 YYNGEE. The CDR3 spans 16 residues. V was pared by 2 bases and J by 1 base, with 4 bases of the junction left unmatched. The CDR3 region has the DNA TGTGCCAGCAGCGTTTTAGGACTAGCGGGCACAGATACGCAGTATTTT. Its protein product is CASSVLGLAGTDTQYF.

This chain connects TRBV7-8 to TRBJ2-1; TRBD2 matches 10 bases. J gave up 9 bases and V 6 bases, and 8 bases lay outside the gene matches. This CDR3 comprises 14 residues. CDR1 is SGHVS and CDR2 is FQNEAQ in the germline V gene. CDR3: CASSRSGGIGEQFF. The DNA of the CDR3 is TGTGCCAGCAGTCGTAGCGGGGGGATCGGTGAGCAGTTCTTC.

The chain is built from TRBV27 and TRBJ2-5; TRBD2 agrees at 9 bases. The CDR3 consists of 15 residues. Germline-derived CDR1 and CDR2 are MNHEY and SMNVEV (reference sequence). Trimming cost V 6 bases and J 5 bases; bases outside gene matches: 10. In DNA, the CDR3 is TGTGCCAGCAGGGGCGGGGGGGAGCCTTGGGAGACCCAGTACTTC. It codes for CASRGGGEPWETQYF.

The chain couples TRBV27 to TRBJ2-7, with D possibly being TRBD2 (6 bases). The CDR3 has 13 residues. The V and J ends lost 0 bases and 4 bases respectively, with 7 bases between them. Germline V lookup: CDR1 MNHEY, CDR2 SMNVEV (reference sequence). DNA for the CDR3: TGTGCCAGCAGTTTATCCGGGGGTTACGAGCAGTACTTC. It translates to CASSLSGGYEQYF.

The chain is built from TRBV6-1 and TRBJ2-2, with TRBD1 as a possible D gene (6 bases). V gave up 6 bases and J gave up 2 bases, with 13 bases separating them. Per the germline V gene, CDR1 is MNHNS and CDR2 is SASEGT. There are 15 residues in the CDR3. CDR3: CASRLDRLNTGELFF. The DNA of the CDR3 is TGTGCCAGCAGGCTGGACAGATTAAACACCGGGGAGCTGTTTTTT.

Only one count was recorded for this clone. V gene TRBV2 combines with J gene TRBJ1-4, with D possibly matching TRBD1 (6 bases). The CDR3 length is 14 residues. Deletions cut 8 bases from V and 5 bases from J, with 15 bases between. From germline, CDR1 is SNHLY and CDR2 FYNNEI. DNA of the CDR3: TGTGCCAGCCACCTCGGACAGAGGAATGAAAAACTGTTTTTT. The encoded protein is CASHLGQRNEKLFF.

CDR3: CASSLGSSYEQYF. The CDR3 DNA sequence: TGTGCCAGCAGTCTCGGGAGCTCCTACGAGCAGTACTTC. V is TRBV6-5 and J is TRBJ2-7; tentatively, D is TRBD2 (6 bases). The CDR3 runs 13 residues. Germline V CDR1 and CDR2: MNHEY, SVGAGI. Trimming left V 5 bases short and J 0 bases short, with 8 bases between.

V is TRBV5-4 and J is TRBJ2-5, with TRBD2 matching 7 bases. CDR1 is SGHNT and CDR2 is YYREEE in the germline V gene (reference sequence). V lost 3 bases, J lost 5 bases, and 19 bases stayed unmatched. The CDR3 totals 18 residues. CDR3: CASSSQTVRAGFSETQYF. CDR3 coding DNA: TGTGCCAGCAGCTCCCAGACAGTTCGAGCGGGGTTTTCGGAGACCCAGTACTTC. Based on the CDR3 plus reference TRBV5-4 and TRBJ2-5, the full variable domain is ETGVTQSPTHLIKTRGQQVTLRCSSQSGHNTVSWYQQALGQGPQFIFQYYREEENGRGNFPPRFSGLQFPNYSSELNVNALELDDSALYLCASSSQTVRAGFSETQYFGPGTRLLVL.

The genes are TRBV6-5 and TRBJ2-7; TRBD1 agrees at 9 bases. The CDR3 length is 16 residues. Looked up from germline, CDR1 is MNHEY and CDR2 is SVGAGI. V shed 4 bases, J shed 6 bases, and the junction held 13 bases outside the gene matches. The CDR3 sequence: CASSSLGGQGIREQYF. The CDR3 DNA reads TGTGCCAGCAGTTCGTTGGGCGGACAGGGGATACGCGAGCAGTACTTC.

This chain joins TRBV9 and TRBJ1-6, with D possibly being TRBD1 (5 bases). Germline lookup yields CDR1 SGDLS and CDR2 YYNGEE. The CDR3 is made up of 14 amino acids. V was pared by 3 bases and J by 7 bases, with 11 bases between. The CDR3 sequence is CASSGDTGNSPLHF. Here the CDR3 DNA reads TGTGCCAGCAGCGGGGATACAGGAAATTCACCCCTCCACTTT.

This clone appeared once. V is TRBV30 and J is TRBJ1-5; D not certain. Germline V gene lookup returns CDR1 GTSNPN and CDR2 SVGIG (reference sequence). V lost 8 bases to trimming and J lost 0 bases, with 14 bases between them. The CDR3 consists of 14 residues. CDR3 sequence: CAPGKDNSNQPQHF. The DNA of the CDR3 is TGTGCCCCCGGAAAAGACAATAGCAATCAGCCCCAGCATTTT. Together with reference TRBV30 and TRBJ1-5, the CDR3 gives the full variable domain: SQTIHQWPATLVQPVGSPLSLECTVEGTSNPNLYWYRQAAGRGLQLLFYSVGIGQISSEVPQNLSASRPQDRQFILSSKKLLLSDSGFYLCAPGKDNSNQPQHFGDGTRLSIL.

This clone was detected only a few times. The chain uses TRBV4-1 and TRBJ2-7; D remains ambiguous. CDR3 size: 13 residues. CDR1 and CDR2 from the germline V gene are MGHRA and YSYEKL. The ends were cut back, 0 bases at V and 4 bases at J, with 7 bases in the middle. CDR3 nucleotide sequence: TGCGCCAGCAGCCAAGAGGGCCTTTACGAGCAGTACTTC. Encoded protein: CASSQEGLYEQYF.

The rearrangement joins TRBV12-5 to TRBJ1-4; a possible D gene is TRBD1 (6 bases). The germline V gene encodes CDR1 LGHNT and CDR2 FRNRAP. Trimming removed 3 bases at V and 7 bases at J, with 18 bases between. The CDR3 contains 16 residues. The CDR3 DNA reads TGTGCTAGTGGTTTCGATAAACCCGGGACATTTGAAAAACTGTTTTTT. Its protein is CASGFDKPGTFEKLFF.

V usage is TRBV7-2 and J usage is TRBJ1-3, with 8 bases lining up with TRBD1. Germline values: CDR1 SGHTA, CDR2 FQGNSA. The CDR3 consists of 16 residues. V lost 3 bases, J lost 3 bases, and 7 bases stayed unmatched. CDR3 DNA: TGTGCCAGCAGCTTCTCCTCCGACAGGGGTGGAAACACCATATATTTT. Its translation is CASSFSSDRGGNTIYF.

This chain uses TRBV30 with TRBJ2-7; tentatively, D is TRBD1 (5 bases). The CDR3 totals 13 residues. Looked up from germline, CDR1 is GTSNPN and CDR2 is SVGIG (reference sequence). With 4 bases removed from V and 3 bases from J, the gap between germline ends came to 13 bases. The CDR3 protein is CAWMAHGHYEQYF. The CDR3 nucleotides are TGTGCCTGGATGGCGCACGGACACTACGAGCAGTACTTC.

The chain is built from TRBV6-1 and TRBJ2-7; no reliable D call. Per germline, CDR1 MNHNS and CDR2 SASEGT. The CDR3 contains 15 residues. Deletions cut 4 bases from V and 5 bases from J, with 18 bases between. CDR3 DNA sequence: TGTGCCAGCAGTGTTGTTCAACAGATCGTCCACGAGCAGTACTTC. Translation: CASSVVQQIVHEQYF.

The rearrangement links TRBV10-3 to TRBJ2-7, with D perhaps TRBD1 (6 bases). The CDR3 runs to 14 residues. In germline, CDR1 is ENHRY, CDR2 SYGVKD. Trimming shortened V by 6 bases and J by 1 base, and 13 bases separated the two germline ends. The CDR3 region is CAIRATGSSYEQYF. CDR3 nucleotides: TGTGCCATCAGGGCGACAGGCTCGTCCTACGAGCAGTACTTC.

This rearrangement joins TRBV9 to TRBJ1-1; D might be TRBD1 (6 bases). V lost 0 bases, J lost 7 bases, and 16 bases lay in between. This CDR3 contains 15 residues. The germline V gene has CDR1 SGDLS and CDR2 YYNGEE. The CDR3 protein is CASSVEDRGVGEAFF. CDR3 nucleotide sequence: TGTGCCAGCAGCGTAGAGGACAGAGGGGTCGGTGAAGCTTTCTTT.

CDR3 nucleotide sequence: TGCGCCAGCAGCTTGATTGGGGCAGGGATCGGGGGAGTTTACCAAGAGACCCAGTACTTC. Translated, it gives CASSLIGAGIGGVYQETQYF. J is TRBJ2-5 and V is TRBV5-1; tentatively, D is TRBD2 (6 bases). The V end lost 1 base, the J end lost 0 bases, and 25 bases lay between the germline ends. The CDR3 spans 20 residues. CDR1 and CDR2 (germline): SGHRS, YFSETQ.

CDR3 sequence (DNA): TGTGCCACCAGCAGCCAAGCGACCACGGCTTACTACAATGAGCAGTTCTTC. Its protein is CATSSQATTAYYNEQFF. The V and J genes are TRBV15 and TRBJ2-1; D not certain. Germline CDR1 LNHNV, CDR2 YYDKDF (reference sequence). CDR3 size: 17 residues. V lost 3 bases, J lost 3 bases, and 18 bases lay in between.